This T cell receptor (beta chain) was observed in a study of cytomegalovirus exposure and HLA in healthy donors. Per the germline V gene, CDR1 is SGHVS and CDR2 is FQNEAQ. CDR3 length: 16 amino acids. V lost 2 bases to trimming and J lost 7 bases, with 15 bases between them. This clone was counted a few times. The PCR employed 60 Vbeta primers together with 13 Jbeta primers. Sequencing used immunoSEQ multiplex PCR; TCRdb keeps in-frame clones, though not all of them. Of approximately 110,000 clones in the sample, roughly 69% are singletons; the top ten hold 4.5% to 5.5%. The clonotype comes from a woman in her 70s in good health and CMV-seropositive. V is TRBV7-8 and J is TRBJ1-6; perhaps TRBD1 as D (5 bases). The sequenced sample was PBMCs. The CDR3, as DNA: TGTGCCAGCAGCTTATCGGCCAGGGTGAACAATTCACCCCTCCACTTT. This codes for CASSLSARVNNSPLHF.